This TCR beta chain was identified in a study of T cell changes during pregnancy in multiple sclerosis. Clones were read by immunoSEQ multiplex PCR, and TCRdb kept only the in-frame ones, dropping some. Among fewer than 50,000 clones listed, 92% were seen once. This CDR3 has 14 residues. Per the germline V gene, CDR1 is MNHNS and CDR2 is SASEGT. The germline V and J ends were trimmed by 5 bases and 5 bases, with 15 bases remaining between them. The input for sequencing was CD4+ T cells from peripheral blood mononuclear cells, taken in the third trimester of pregnancy. The rearrangement joins TRBV6-1 to TRBJ2-5; tentatively, D is TRBD2 (5 bases). The receptor was isolated from a female donor with multiple sclerosis, enrolled in a pregnancy study. The CDR3 spells CASSQSGTVETQYF. CDR3 sequence (DNA): TGTGCCAGCAGTCAAAGCGGTACGGTGGAGACCCAGTACTTC.